These T cell receptor beta chains were read from a single sample in a study of blood T cell repertoires in COVID-19. The assay was immunoSEQ multiplex PCR, and TCRdb's table has in-frame clones only and misses some. Of approximately 210,000 clones listed, about 92% were seen once; the top ten hold about 1.3%. Source material: peripheral blood. These receptors were collected from a man aged 30 to 39 with acute or convalescent COVID-19. Both conserved end residues are part of each CDR3. A D gene is named only where the DNA matches it firmly. Not all rows give a size; the values are once, few, many and, for expanded clones, a class.

>NA|NA|TRBJ2-1|TRBV6-5
CATTHGGNEQFF
TGTGCCACCACCCACGGAGGCAATGAGCAGTTCTTC
>NA|NA|TRBJ2-5|TRBV19
CASSIIGKETQYF
TGTGCCAGTAGTATCATCGGGAAAGAGACCCAGTACTTC
>NA|NA|TRBJ1-2|TRBV7-2
CASSRWTGDGYTF
TGTGCCAGCAGCAGATGGACGGGAGATGGCTACACCTTC
>NA|NA|TRBJ2-3|TRBV29-1
CSVASTVPTDTQYF
TGCAGCGTGGCCTCGACAGTCCCCACAGATACGCAGTATTTT
>NA|TRBD1|TRBJ2-5|TRBV14
CASSQDRGSFGETQYF
TGTGCCAGCAGCCAAGACAGGGGGTCGTTCGGAGAGACCCAGTACTTC
>NA|NA|TRBJ2-1|TRBV3-1/TRBV3-2
CASSPIGRSGQYNEQFF
TGTGCCAGCAGCCCTATCGGGAGAAGCGGGCAATACAATGAGCAGTTCTTC
>once|TRBD1|TRBJ2-7|TRBV5-1
CASSLGNRGPHEQYF
TGCGCCAGCAGCTTAGGGAACAGGGGGCCCCACGAGCAGTACTTC
>once|NA|TRBJ1-2|TRBV14
CASSRLGASGGYTF
TGTGCCAGCAGCCGCCTGGGGGCGTCGGGAGGCTACACCTTC
>NA|TRBD1|TRBJ1-4|TRBV5-1
CASSPRTGTNEKLFF
TGCGCCAGCAGTCCCAGGACAGGGACTAATGAAAAACTGTTTTTT
>NA|NA|TRBJ1-1|TRBV6-5
CASSTHRGNTEAFF
TGTGCCAGCAGCACACACCGGGGGAACACTGAAGCTTTCTTT
>NA|TRBD2|TRBJ2-3|TRBV3-1/TRBV3-2
CASSQDERTRVADTQYF
TGTGCCAGCAGCCAAGATGAAAGGACTAGAGTCGCAGATACGCAGTATTTT
>NA|TRBD2|TRBJ2-1|TRBV6-2/TRBV6-3
CASSYGTSGGNEQFF
TGTGCCAGCAGTTACGGGACTAGCGGAGGGAATGAGCAGTTCTTC
>NA|NA|TRBJ2-7|TRBV15
CATSRGATQSYEQYF
TGTGCCACCAGCAGAGGCGCGACTCAGTCCTACGAGCAGTACTTC
>NA|TRBD1|TRBJ2-2|TRBV7-9
CASSPGTGKRLVELFF
TGTGCCAGCAGCCCCGGGACAGGGAAGAGGCTGGTGGAGCTGTTTTTT
>NA|TRBD1|TRBJ1-1|TRBV5-1
CASSPKAGTVNTEAFF
TGCGCCAGCAGCCCGAAAGCCGGGACAGTGAACACTGAAGCTTTCTTT